The next 14 T cell receptor beta chains were all read from a single sample in a study of cytomegalovirus exposure and HLA in healthy donors. Vbeta (60) and Jbeta (13) primers were used in the PCR. TCRdb keeps only in-frame clones here, not all; method: immunoSEQ multiplex PCR. The sample lists some 110,000 clones; 73% were seen once. Sequences were obtained from PBMCs. These TCRs come from a man aged 60 to 69 in good health and CMV-seropositive.

The chain recombines TRBV19 with TRBJ1-5; D is uncertain. Germline CDR1 LNHDA, CDR2 SQIVND (reference sequence). CDR3 length: 16 residues. Trimming cost V 5 bases and J 1 base, with 15 bases left between them. The CDR3 DNA sequence: TGTGCCAGTAGTTCCCGGACGGAGGGAAGCAATCAGCCCCAGCATTTT. The encoded protein is CASSSRTEGSNQPQHF.

The chain recombines TRBV5-4 with TRBJ1-1; D is unresolved. This CDR3 comprises 15 residues. Trimming removed 0 bases from V and 0 bases from J, with 9 bases in between. CDR1 SGHNT and CDR2 YYREEE come from the germline V gene (reference sequence). CDR3 coding DNA: TGTGCCAGCAGCTTGGCCGAGAAGATGAACACTGAAGCTTTCTTT. Amino acids: CASSLAEKMNTEAFF.

V is TRBV6-1 and J is TRBJ1-4, with D unresolved. V lost 6 bases and J lost 0, with 11 bases in between. The germline V gene encodes CDR1 MNHNS and CDR2 SASEGT. The CDR3 is 15 amino acids. CDR3 in amino acids: CASRLLFATNEKLFF. The CDR3 coding sequence is TGTGCCAGCAGATTACTCTTTGCAACTAATGAAAAACTGTTTTTT.

The V gene is TRBV15, the J gene TRBJ2-5, with D tentatively TRBD1 (5 bases). Germline V gene data show CDR1 as LNHNV and CDR2 as YYDKDF (reference sequence). The CDR3 contains 17 residues. Trimming pared 0 bases from V and 5 bases from J, leaving 19 bases between. The CDR3: CATSRERFRNWGETQYF. For the CDR3, the DNA is TGTGCCACCAGCAGAGAACGCTTTCGTAATTGGGGCGAGACCCAGTACTTC.

The rearrangement joins TRBV10-1 to TRBJ1-2; 10 bases line up with TRBD1. The CDR3 has 12 amino acids. CDR1 and CDR2 from the germline V gene are WNHNN and SYGVQD (reference sequence). The V segment lost 9 bases and the J segment 3 bases; nucleotides outside the gene matches: 1. CDR3 in amino acids: CASGQGDYGYTF. CDR3 DNA: TGCGCCAGTGGACAGGGGGACTATGGCTACACCTTC.

This chain joins TRBV28 and TRBJ1-6; D is ambiguous. V lost 6 bases, J lost 14 bases, and 14 bases lay in between. CDR3 length: 12 amino acids. Germline V gene sequence: CDR1 MDHEN, CDR2 SYDVKM. The CDR3: CASRSRTGALHF. The CDR3 coding sequence is TGTGCCAGCAGGAGTAGGACCGGGGCCCTCCACTTT.

DNA of the CDR3: TGTGCCAGCAGTTCTAGCGGGGAGGGTCACGGGGAGCTGTTTTTT. Translated, it gives CASSSSGEGHGELFF. The chain has TRBV28 and TRBJ2-2; TRBD2 agrees at 9 bases. Germline V gives CDR1 MDHEN, CDR2 SYDVKM. The CDR3 totals 15 residues. The trim removed 4 bases at V and 7 bases at J, leaving 7 bases unmatched.

The V gene is TRBV5-1, the J gene TRBJ1-2; D call uncertain. Deletions cut 2 bases from V and 0 bases from J, with 8 bases between. The length of the CDR3 is 14 residues. The V gene's germline CDR1 is SGHRS and CDR2 YFSETQ. The CDR3 here is CASSLAPPNYGYTF. The CDR3 bases are TGCGCCAGCAGCTTAGCACCTCCTAACTATGGCTACACCTTC.

The chain employs TRBV7-6 and TRBJ2-2; D gene unclear. The CDR3 totals 14 residues. The V end lost 5 bases, the J end lost 4 bases, and 11 bases lay between the germline ends. Germline CDR1 and CDR2: SGHVS and FNYEAQ. For the CDR3, the DNA is TGTGCCAGCAGCCGAATTGGGCCCACCGGGGAGCTGTTTTTT. The encoded protein is CASSRIGPTGELFF.

In its sample, this clone was seen once. This chain connects TRBV29-1 to TRBJ2-3, with D possibly TRBD1 on 7 matching bases. The germline CDR1 and CDR2 sequences are SQVTM and ANQGSEA. This CDR3 is 11 amino acids long. The CDR3 here is CSGGTADTQYF. In DNA form, the CDR3 reads TGCAGTGGGGGGACAGCAGATACGCAGTATTTT.

This chain connects TRBV5-4 to TRBJ2-7; 9 nucleotides match TRBD2. This CDR3 comprises 17 residues. Germline V gene sequence: CDR1 SGHNT, CDR2 YYREEE (reference sequence). The junction had 8 bases not matched to a gene; V was cut back by 0 bases and J by 1 base. Here the CDR3 DNA reads TGTGCCAGCAGCTTGGGTCCTAGCGGGGCCTCATCCTACGAGCAGTACTTC. Encoded protein: CASSLGPSGASSYEQYF.

This clone was observed a handful of times. The rearrangement joins TRBV7-9 to TRBJ1-1; D may be TRBD1 (5 bases). Between the trimmed V and J ends, which lost 0 bases and 11 bases, there was a span of 10 bases. The CDR3 has 12 amino acids. Germline V gives CDR1 SEHNR, CDR2 FQNEAQ (reference sequence). CDR3 residues: CASSLAGQKAFF. Written as DNA, the CDR3 is TGTGCCAGCAGCTTAGCAGGACAAAAGGCTTTCTTT.

V usage is TRBV11-2 and J usage is TRBJ2-1; a weak D match, TRBD1 (6 bases). The CDR3 is made up of 15 amino acids. CDR1 is SGHAT, CDR2 FQNNGV, per germline. V lost 1 base, J lost 4 bases, and 11 bases lay in between. The CDR3 DNA sequence: TGTGCCAGCAGCTTAGGTGGGGGCGCTTACAATGAGCAGTTCTTC. Translating gives CASSLGGGAYNEQFF. Combining the CDR3 with reference TRBV11-2 and TRBJ2-1 gives the whole variable domain EAGVAQSPRYKIIEKRQSVAFWCNPISGHATLYWYQQILGQGPKLLIQFQNNGVVDDSQLPKDRFSAERLKGVDSTLKIQPAKLEDSAVYLCASSLGGGAYNEQFFGPGTRLTVL.

The CDR3 region is CATLRETNYGYTF. The CDR3 DNA reads TGTGCCACCCTCAGGGAAACAAACTATGGCTACACCTTC. This chain links TRBV6-1 with TRBJ1-2, with a tentative D call TRBD1 (5 bases). This CDR3 contains 13 residues. Per germline, CDR1 MNHNS and CDR2 SASEGT. The ends were cut back, 10 bases at V and 2 bases at J, with 14 bases in the middle.